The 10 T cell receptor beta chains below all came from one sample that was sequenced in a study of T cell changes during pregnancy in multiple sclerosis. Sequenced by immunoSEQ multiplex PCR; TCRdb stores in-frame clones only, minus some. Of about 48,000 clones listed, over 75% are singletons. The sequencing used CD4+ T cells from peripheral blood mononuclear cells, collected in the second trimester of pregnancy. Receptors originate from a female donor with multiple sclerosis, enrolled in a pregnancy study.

The CDR3 sequence is CAWSAHQNTEAFF. The CDR3, as DNA: TGTGCCTGGAGTGCACACCAGAACACTGAAGCTTTCTTT. The chain joins TRBV30 to TRBJ1-1; D unresolved. V was trimmed by 1 base and J by 1 base, leaving 7 bases between them. This CDR3 contains 13 residues. In germline, CDR1 is GTSNPN, CDR2 SVGIG (reference sequence). Combining the CDR3 with reference TRBV30 and TRBJ1-1 gives the whole variable domain SQTIHQWPATLVQPVGSPLSLECTVEGTSNPNLYWYRQAAGRGLQLLFYSVGIGQISSEVPQNLSASRPQDRQFILSSKKLLLSDSGFYLCAWSAHQNTEAFFGQGTRLTVV.

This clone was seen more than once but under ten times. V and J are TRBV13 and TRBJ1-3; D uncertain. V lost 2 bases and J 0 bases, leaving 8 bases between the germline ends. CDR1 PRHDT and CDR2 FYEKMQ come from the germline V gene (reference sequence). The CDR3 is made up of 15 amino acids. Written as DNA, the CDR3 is TGTGCCAGCAGCTTACGGGAAATCTCTGGAAACACCATATATTTT. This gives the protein CASSLREISGNTIYF.

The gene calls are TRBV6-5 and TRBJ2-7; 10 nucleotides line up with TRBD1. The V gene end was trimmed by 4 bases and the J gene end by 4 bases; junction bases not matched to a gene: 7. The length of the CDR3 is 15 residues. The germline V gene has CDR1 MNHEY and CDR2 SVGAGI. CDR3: CASSWGTGEGYEQYF. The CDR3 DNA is TGTGCCAGCAGTTGGGGGACAGGGGAGGGGTACGAGCAGTACTTC.

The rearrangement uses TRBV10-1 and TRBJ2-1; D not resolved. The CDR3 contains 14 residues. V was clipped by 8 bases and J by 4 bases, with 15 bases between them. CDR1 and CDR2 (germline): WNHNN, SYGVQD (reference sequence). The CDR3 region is CASARTVGYNEQFF. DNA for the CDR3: TGCGCCAGCGCCCGTACAGTCGGTTACAATGAGCAGTTCTTC.

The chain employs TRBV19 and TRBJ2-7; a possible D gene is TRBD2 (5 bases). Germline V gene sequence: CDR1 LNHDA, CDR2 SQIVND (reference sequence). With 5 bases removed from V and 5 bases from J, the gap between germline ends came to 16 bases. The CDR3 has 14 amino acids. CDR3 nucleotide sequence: TGTGCCAGTAGTCGGAGCGGACCCACCAACGAGCAGTACTTC. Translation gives CASSRSGPTNEQYF.

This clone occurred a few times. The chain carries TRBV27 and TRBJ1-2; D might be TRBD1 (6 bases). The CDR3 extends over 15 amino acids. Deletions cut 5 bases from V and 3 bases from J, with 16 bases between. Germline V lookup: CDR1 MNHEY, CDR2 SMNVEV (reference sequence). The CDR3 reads CASSIIQGNDYGYTF. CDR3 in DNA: TGTGCCAGCAGTATAATACAGGGAAACGACTATGGCTACACCTTC.

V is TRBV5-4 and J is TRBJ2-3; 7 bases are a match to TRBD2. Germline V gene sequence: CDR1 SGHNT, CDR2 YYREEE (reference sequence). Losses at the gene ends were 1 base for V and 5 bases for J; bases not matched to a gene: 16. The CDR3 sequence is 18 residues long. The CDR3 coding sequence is TGTGCCAGCAGCTTGAACCCCTCTAGCGGTCCCTCGAAAGATACGCAGTATTTT. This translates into CASSLNPSSGPSKDTQYF.

The CDR3 reads CASSQGPTSGRAPNEQFF. CDR3 DNA sequence: TGCGCCAGCAGCCAAGGACCCACTAGCGGGAGGGCCCCCAATGAGCAGTTCTTC. This chain connects TRBV4-1 to TRBJ2-1; 13 bases line up with TRBD2. Germline lookup yields CDR1 MGHRA and CDR2 YSYEKL. The CDR3 extends over 18 amino acids. Trimming took 1 base from V and 6 from J; bases not matched to a gene: 9.

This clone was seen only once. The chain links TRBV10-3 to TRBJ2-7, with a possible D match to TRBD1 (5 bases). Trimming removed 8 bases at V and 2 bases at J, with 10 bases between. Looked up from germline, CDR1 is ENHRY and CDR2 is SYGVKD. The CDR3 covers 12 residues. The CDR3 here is CAIRAGTYEQYF. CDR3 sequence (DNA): TGTGCCATCCGCGCAGGGACCTACGAGCAGTACTTC.

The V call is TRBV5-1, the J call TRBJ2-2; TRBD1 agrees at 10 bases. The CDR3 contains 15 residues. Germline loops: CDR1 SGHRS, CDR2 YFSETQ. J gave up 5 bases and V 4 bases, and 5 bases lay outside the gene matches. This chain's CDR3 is CASSLTGQGTGELFF. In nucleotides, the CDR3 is TGCGCCAGCAGCCTGACGGGACAGGGGACCGGGGAGCTGTTTTTT.